Shown below are 6 T cell receptor beta chains from a single sample sequenced in a study of shared clonotypes between healthy human individuals (dated by TCRdb to 2020 to 2021). Libraries were made using the immunoSEQ multiplex PCR assay. Drawn from immuneACCESS, this table holds only the in-frame rearrangements with V and J called that TCRdb kept. Clones are partly lost; checked studies trace under half to an unresolved V gene and leave the rest unexplained. Counted in this sample were fewer than 1.4 million clones; 70% to 80% of them appeared once. The ten largest clones add up to 0.6% to 0.7% of the sample. The sequencing sample was made of memory CD4+ T cells from PBMCs. In light of the paper, this sample's cell subset or site label describes: CD45RA-negative fraction. The receptors stem from a man aged 18 to 29 in good health. Some clones in this sample may be carry-over from other donors' samples.

On this clone itself: This may be a read error, as it is one base from a much larger clone. The sample has other DNA sequences that encode this CDR3 too. Here the CDR3 reads CASSLGDSVNQPQHF. CDR3 DNA: TGTGCCAGCAGCTTAGGGGACAGCGTCAATCAGCCCCAGCACTTT. The chain carries TRBV7-9 and TRBJ1-5, with 7 bases fitting TRBD1. This CDR3 has 15 amino acids. Germline V CDR1 and CDR2: SEHNR, FQNEAQ (reference sequence).

J is TRBJ2-1 and V is TRBV14; TRBD2 matches at 10 bases. Unmatched junction bases numbered 4, after V lost 4 bases and J lost 1 base. CDR1 and CDR2 from the germline V gene are SGHDN and FVKESK. CDR3 length equals 16 residues. CDR3 loop: CASSPSGRVSYNEQFF. CDR3 nucleotide sequence: TGTGCCAGCAGCCCTAGCGGGAGAGTTTCCTACAATGAGCAGTTCTTC.

This clone showed up just a few times. The chain recombines TRBV9 with TRBJ2-5; D ambiguous. Germline loops: CDR1 SGDLS, CDR2 YYNGEE. The CDR3 has 15 amino acids. Trimming shortened V by 0 bases and J by 1 base, and 10 bases separated the two germline ends. The chain's CDR3 is CASSVDHTPQETQYF. In nucleotides, the CDR3 is TGTGCCAGCAGCGTAGATCATACTCCCCAAGAGACCCAGTACTTC.

This clone has just a few counts. Other DNA variants within this sample encode the same CDR3. The J gene is TRBJ1-5, the V gene TRBV7-9, with D hard to call. Per germline, CDR1 SEHNR and CDR2 FQNEAQ (reference sequence). CDR3 length equals 12 residues. V was shortened by 5 bases and J by 4 bases, with 6 bases between the two germline ends. The CDR3 region has the DNA TGTGCCAGCAGCCCTGGAAATCAGCCCCAGCATTTT. Amino acid sequence: CASSPGNQPQHF.

This chain uses TRBV25-1 with TRBJ2-7, with 9 bases fitting TRBD1. V lost 6 bases to trimming and J lost 2 bases; unmatched junction nucleotides: 8. This CDR3 is built from 15 residues. CDR1 and CDR2 (germline): MGHDK, SYGVNS. CDR3 loop: CASSHGQGRTYEQYF. The DNA for the CDR3 is TGTGCCAGCAGCCACGGACAGGGGCGAACCTACGAGCAGTACTTC.

The V and J genes are TRBV5-1 and TRBJ2-3; 10 nucleotides line up with TRBD2. Germline V gene sequence: CDR1 SGHRS, CDR2 YFSETQ. The junction had 8 bases not matched to a gene; V was cut back by 3 bases and J by 7 bases. This CDR3 is built from 15 residues. In DNA form, the CDR3 reads TGCGCCAGCAGCTGGGGGGCTAGCGGGAGCAATACGCAGTATTTT. Its translation is CASSWGASGSNTQYF.